This is a list of T cell receptor beta chains from one sample in a study of identical twins. From the 5' RACE reads, TCRdb called clonotypes with MiXCR, one entry per CDR3 protein. This table holds a few hundred thousand distinct CDR3 sequences, about 8.3% found once. These data are also associated with another study on yellow fever vaccine responses in identical twins.

The sequenced sample consisted of CD8+ T cells sorted from blood. Receptors originate from a woman under 30 in good health. The CDR3 runs from the conserved cysteine through the conserved F or W. D genes are given only for firm matches. For some rows the clone size is stated as once, few or many, or as a class when expanded; others skip it.

.,TRBJ2-7,TRBV4-1,many,CASSQAWQGGYEQYF,TGCGCCAGCAGCCAAGCCTGGCAAGGGGGCTACGAGCAGTACTTC
.,TRBJ2-2,TRBV3-1,few,CASSQVKDAGELFF,TGTGCCAGCAGCCAAGTGAAGGATGCCGGGGAGCTGTTTTTT
.,TRBJ1-1,TRBV4-3,.,CASSQLLGTEAFF,TGCGCCAGCAGCCAATTATTAGGGACTGAAGCTTTCTTT
.,TRBJ2-7,TRBV19,.,CASSDNSRGPPYEQYF,TGTGCCAGTAGTGACAACTCGCGCGGTCCACCCTACGAGCAGTACTTC
TRBD1,TRBJ1-1,TRBV6-5,many,CASNYGTVNTEAFF,TGTGCCAGCAATTACGGGACAGTGAACACTGAAGCTTTCTTT
.,TRBJ1-2,TRBV9,many,CASSVAQGGYGYTF,TGTGCCAGCAGCGTAGCTCAGGGAGGCTATGGCTACACCTTC
TRBD2,TRBJ2-1,TRBV14,few,CASSQEPSGADNEQFF,TGTGCCAGCAGCCAAGAGCCTAGCGGGGCTGACAATGAGCAGTTCTTC
.,TRBJ2-6,TRBV7-8,.,CASSDRSGANVLTF,TGTGCCAGCAGCGATCGATCTGGGGCCAACGTCCTGACTTTC
TRBD1,TRBJ1-5,TRBV15,.,CATSSTGGGQPQHF,TGTGCCACCAGCAGTACAGGGGGCGGTCAGCCCCAGCATTTT
.,TRBJ1-2,TRBV15,.,CATSRDRGTLPNYGYTF,TGTGCCACCAGCAGAGATCGCGGGACGCTCCCTAACTATGGCTACACCTTC
TRBD1,TRBJ2-7,TRBV9,few,CASTPLVDRGYEQYF,TGTGCCAGCACCCCCCTCGTCGACAGGGGTTACGAGCAGTACTTC
.,TRBJ2-1,TRBV29-1,few,CSVEGFNSAYNEQFF,TGCAGCGTTGAAGGTTTCAATAGCGCCTACAATGAGCAGTTCTTC
.,TRBJ2-7,TRBV6-1,few,CASSPLDGGPLFEQYF,TGTGCCAGCAGCCCGTTGGACGGGGGTCCTCTTTTCGAGCAGTACTTC
.,TRBJ1-2,TRBV27,many,CASGDNYGYTF,TGTGCCTCCGGTGATAACTATGGCTACACCTTC
.,TRBJ2-2,TRBV7-8,.,CASSPTASGTGELFF,TGTGCCAGCAGCCCGACTGCGTCCGGCACCGGGGAGCTGTTTTTT
.,TRBJ2-3,TRBV28,.,CASSLEFIGTDTQYF,TGTGCCAGCAGTTTAGAATTTATTGGCACAGATACGCAGTATTTT
TRBD1,TRBJ2-3,TRBV15,.,CATSIGPGQNTDTQYF,TGTGCCACCAGCATAGGACCGGGACAGAACACAGATACGCAGTATTTT
TRBD2,TRBJ2-2,TRBV27,many,CASSSLGPSSGRNTGELFF,TGTGCCAGCAGTTCCCTCGGTCCCTCTAGCGGGAGGAACACCGGGGAGCTGTTTTTT
TRBD2,TRBJ2-7,TRBV4-1,.,CASSGTSAYEQYF,TGCGCCAGCTCCGGGACTAGCGCATACGAGCAGTACTTC
TRBD2,TRBJ2-7,TRBV20-1,many,CSARDPQREYEQYF,TGCAGTGCTAGAGATCCGCAGCGGGAGTACGAGCAGTACTTC
.,TRBJ2-5,TRBV11-3,few,CASSLVPRQPRETQYF,TGTGCCAGCAGCTTAGTACCCCGGCAGCCCCGAGAGACCCAGTACTTC
.,TRBJ2-3,TRBV6-4,few,CASSDSRDPTDTQYF,TGTGCCAGCAGTGACTCAAGGGACCCCACAGATACGCAGTATTTT
.,TRBJ2-2,TRBV11-2,.,CASSPRVVDTGELFF,TGTGCCAGCAGCCCCCGGGTCGTCGACACCGGGGAGCTGTTTTTT
.,TRBJ2-7,TRBV5-1,many,CASSFGAGEQYF,TGCGCCAGCAGCTTCGGAGCCGGAGAGCAGTACTTC
.,TRBJ2-5,TRBV20-1,many,CSARDRTVQETQYF,TGCAGTGCTAGAGACCGGACAGTTCAAGAGACCCAGTACTTC
.,TRBJ1-1,TRBV3-1,.,CASSPALEGVTEAFF,TGTGCCAGCAGCCCCGCCCTCGAGGGTGTCACTGAAGCTTTCTTT
.,TRBJ2-7,TRBV25-1,.,CASSEYPLYEQYF,TGTGCCAGCAGTGAATATCCCCTCTACGAGCAGTACTTC
.,TRBJ2-7,TRBV29-1,many,CSVEDRTETYEQYF,TGCAGCGTTGAAGACCGGACCGAAACCTACGAGCAGTACTTC
TRBD2,TRBJ2-1,TRBV7-2,.,CASSLVGGGTTDEQFF,TGTGCCAGCAGCTTAGTGGGCGGGGGGACCACCGATGAGCAGTTCTTC
.,TRBJ2-7,TRBV4-3,few,CASSQARAYEQYF,TGCGCCAGCAGCCAAGCGAGAGCGTACGAGCAGTACTTC
.,TRBJ2-1,TRBV4-2,.,CASSQVSGLGNEQFF,TGTGCCAGCAGCCAAGTTTCAGGGTTGGGGAATGAGCAGTTCTTC
.,TRBJ2-7,TRBV12-3/TRBV12-4,.,CASSSGLPDSYEQYF,TGTGCCAGCAGTTCGGGGCTACCCGACTCCTACGAGCAGTACTTC
.,TRBJ2-2,TRBV20-1,few,CSARDQSSGDTGELFF,TGCAGTGCTAGAGATCAAAGTTCGGGGGACACCGGGGAGCTGTTTTTT
TRBD2,TRBJ2-1,TRBV29-1,.,CSVEETSTDYNEQFF,TGCAGCGTTGAGGAGACTAGCACGGACTACAATGAGCAGTTCTTC
TRBD1,TRBJ2-2,TRBV12-3/TRBV12-4,few,CASSFYSDRGTGELFF,TGTGCCAGCAGTTTCTATTCGGACAGGGGGACCGGGGAGCTGTTTTTT
.,TRBJ2-5,TRBV7-9,.,CASSLQGPEETQYF,TGTGCCAGCAGCCTACAGGGCCCGGAGGAGACCCAGTACTTC
.,TRBJ2-5,TRBV9,.,CASSVDGRTETQYF,TGTGCCAGCAGCGTAGACGGCAGGACGGAGACCCAGTACTTC
.,TRBJ2-7,TRBV4-3,many,CASSPGLRNYEQYF,TGTGCCAGCAGTCCCGGCCTCAGGAACTACGAGCAGTACTTC
.,TRBJ2-7,TRBV7-8,few,CASSPGTVLSYEQYF,TGTGCCAGCAGCCCTGGGACGGTACTCTCTTACGAGCAGTACTTC
TRBD2,TRBJ2-1,TRBV2,.,CASSETPGGPSYNEQFF,TGTGCCAGCAGTGAAACTCCGGGGGGGCCATCCTACAATGAGCAGTTCTTC
.,TRBJ2-3,TRBV3-1,few,CASSRSSGSADTQYF,TGTGCCAGCAGCCGTAGCAGCGGGTCTGCGGATACGCAGTATTTT
TRBD2,TRBJ2-7,TRBV20-1,.,CSARKRAGVEQYF,TGCAGTGCCCGGAAGAGAGCGGGAGTCGAGCAGTACTTC
.,TRBJ2-3,TRBV7-8,.,CASTRTGTLTDTQYF,TGTGCCAGCACCCGGACGGGAACACTCACAGATACGCAGTATTTT
.,TRBJ2-7,TRBV20-1,.,CSARAAENSYEQYF,TGCAGTGCTAGAGCGGCGGAGAACTCCTACGAGCAGTACTTC
.,TRBJ2-1,TRBV5-1,few,CASSLQMGYDEQFF,TGCGCCAGCAGCCTGCAAATGGGTTACGATGAGCAGTTCTTC
.,TRBJ2-1,TRBV27,few,CASSQRRSSYNEQFF,TGTGCCAGCAGCCAGCGGAGGAGCTCCTACAATGAGCAGTTCTTC
.,TRBJ2-7,TRBV7-9,many,CASRGSDPPYEQYF,TGTGCCAGCAGAGGATCGGACCCCCCCTACGAGCAGTACTTC
.,TRBJ2-7,TRBV7-9,few,CASSKLPAYEQYF,TGTGCCAGCAGCAAGCTACCCGCTTACGAGCAGTACTTC
.,TRBJ1-1,TRBV6-1,few,CASREGQLYTEAFF,TGTGCCAGCAGAGAAGGACAGCTTTACACTGAAGCTTTCTTT
TRBD2,TRBJ2-7,TRBV7-9,many,CASSSLAGEFYEQYF,TGTGCCAGCAGCTCGCTAGCGGGAGAGTTCTACGAGCAGTACTTC
.,TRBJ2-7,TRBV5-5,few,CASSKGQSSYEQYF,TGTGCCAGCAGCAAGGGCCAAAGCTCCTACGAGCAGTACTTC
.,TRBJ2-2,TRBV29-1,.,CSVLDSTGNTGELFF,TGCAGCGTCCTAGATTCCACGGGAAACACCGGGGAGCTGTTTTTT
.,TRBJ2-7,TRBV20-1,few,CSARELGNEQYF,TGCAGTGCTAGAGAGTTGGGCAACGAGCAGTACTTC
.,TRBJ2-1,TRBV24-1,few,CATSDSASYNEQFF,TGTGCCACCAGTGATTCTGCCAGCTACAATGAGCAGTTCTTC